This is a list of T cell receptor beta chains from one sample in a study of T cells in Graves' hyperthyroidism and ophthalmopathy. Each CDR3 protein gets one entry after TCRdb re-called the multiplex PCR reads with MiXCR. Seen here are about 480,000 distinct CDR3 sequences, about 20% observed once, and the top ten hold about 53%. The sample taken for sequencing was blood. The receptors stem from a woman aged 65 to 85 with Graves' ophthalmopathy. CDR3s include the opening cysteine and the closing phenylalanine or tryptophan. The order of the fields is CDR3 DNA, CDR3 protein, J gene, clone size, V gene, D gene. The D gene is left open where the match is weak. Part of the rows lack a size; the others show once, few, many or a class for expanded clones.

CDR3 DNA: TGTGCCTGGAGCGCCCCAGGGACAAGGGAGCTGTTTTTT
CDR3 protein: CAWSAPGTRELFF
J gene: TRBJ2-2
clone size: few
V gene: TRBV30
D gene: -

CDR3 DNA: TGTGCCAGCAGTTTCGACGACAGGGTAGAGACTGAAGCTTTCTTT
CDR3 protein: CASSFDDRVETEAFF
J gene: TRBJ1-1
clone size: many
V gene: TRBV12-3/TRBV12-4
D gene: TRBD1

CDR3 DNA: TGCAGCGTTTCCGGGACAAGGGCTGGCTACACCTTC
CDR3 protein: CSVSGTRAGYTF
J gene: TRBJ1-2
clone size: few
V gene: TRBV29-1
D gene: -

CDR3 DNA: TGTGCCAGCAGCCAAGAACGGAGGGCGGTAAATGAGCAGTTCTTC
CDR3 protein: CASSQERRAVNEQFF
J gene: TRBJ2-1
clone size: -
V gene: TRBV3-1
D gene: -

CDR3 DNA: TGCAGTGCTAGCCAAACAGATACGCAGTATTTT
CDR3 protein: CSASQTDTQYF
J gene: TRBJ2-3
clone size: few
V gene: TRBV20-1
D gene: -

CDR3 DNA: TGTGCCAGCAGTGGTGCCCTCCCCTACGAGCAGTACTTC
CDR3 protein: CASSGALPYEQYF
J gene: TRBJ2-7
clone size: -
V gene: TRBV2
D gene: -

CDR3 DNA: TGCAGCGGGGGGCTCTCTGGAAACACCATATATTTT
CDR3 protein: CSGGLSGNTIYF
J gene: TRBJ1-3
clone size: few
V gene: TRBV29-1
D gene: -

CDR3 DNA: TGTGCCAGCAGACTTTGGTCGGAGGGAAGTCATCAGCCCCAGCATTTT
CDR3 protein: CASRLWSEGSHQPQHF
J gene: TRBJ1-5
clone size: many
V gene: TRBV28
D gene: -

CDR3 DNA: TGTGCCAGCAGGCCGGGACTAGAGTCTGGGAATGAGCAGTTCTTC
CDR3 protein: CASRPGLESGNEQFF
J gene: TRBJ2-1
clone size: many
V gene: TRBV2
D gene: TRBD2

CDR3 DNA: TGTGCCAGCAGCCAAGATGTTGGAACTACAGACTACAATGAGCAGTTCTTC
CDR3 protein: CASSQDVGTTDYNEQFF
J gene: TRBJ2-1
clone size: many
V gene: TRBV3-1
D gene: -

CDR3 DNA: TGTGCCAGCAGACTTTCGGACACTGAAGCTTTCTTT
CDR3 protein: CASRLSDTEAFF
J gene: TRBJ1-1
clone size: -
V gene: TRBV12-3/TRBV12-4
D gene: -

CDR3 DNA: TGTGCCAGCAGCTTAACACGGGAGAGATACAATGAGCAGTTCTTC
CDR3 protein: CASSLTRERYNEQFF
J gene: TRBJ2-1
clone size: -
V gene: TRBV7-3
D gene: -

CDR3 DNA: TGCGCCAGCAGCCCTAGCGGGTCGTACACAGATACGCAGTATTTT
CDR3 protein: CASSPSGSYTDTQYF
J gene: TRBJ2-3
clone size: few
V gene: TRBV4-1
D gene: TRBD2

CDR3 DNA: TGTGCCAGCTCACTAGTTGGCGGGACAGACACCGGGGAGCTGTTTTTT
CDR3 protein: CASSLVGGTDTGELFF
J gene: TRBJ2-2
clone size: -
V gene: TRBV18
D gene: -

CDR3 DNA: TGTGCCAGCTCGGACCTCCGGGACGGGAATAAGCAAGCTTTCTTT
CDR3 protein: CASSDLRDGNKQAFF
J gene: TRBJ1-1
clone size: few
V gene: TRBV18
D gene: -

CDR3 DNA: TGCGCCAGCAGCTTGGCTGGGACAGTAAAAGAGACCCAGTACTTC
CDR3 protein: CASSLAGTVKETQYF
J gene: TRBJ2-5
clone size: -
V gene: TRBV5-1
D gene: TRBD1

CDR3 DNA: TGTGCCAGCAGCTTAAGTTCAGGGGCCAGGATCTACAATGAGCAGTTCTTC
CDR3 protein: CASSLSSGARIYNEQFF
J gene: TRBJ2-1
clone size: few
V gene: TRBV7-9
D gene: -

CDR3 DNA: TGTGCCATCAGGAGACAGAACTCCTACGAGCAGTACTTC
CDR3 protein: CAIRRQNSYEQYF
J gene: TRBJ2-7
clone size: many
V gene: TRBV12-3/TRBV12-4
D gene: -

CDR3 DNA: TGTGCCAGCTCACCGTTTGGGCCATTAGACTATGGCTACACCTTC
CDR3 protein: CASSPFGPLDYGYTF
J gene: TRBJ1-2
clone size: few
V gene: TRBV28
D gene: -

CDR3 DNA: TGTGCCAGCAGTGGGGCCGACAGGGCGAATGAGCAGTTCTTC
CDR3 protein: CASSGADRANEQFF
J gene: TRBJ2-1
clone size: -
V gene: TRBV6-2/TRBV6-3
D gene: TRBD1

CDR3 DNA: TGTGCCTGGAGTGACGACAGGGAAAGGGCCGGGGAGCTGTTTTTT
CDR3 protein: CAWSDDRERAGELFF
J gene: TRBJ2-2
clone size: -
V gene: TRBV30
D gene: TRBD1

CDR3 DNA: TGTGCCAGTACCGGGACAGGGGTGGTCACTGAAGCTTTCTTT
CDR3 protein: CASTGTGVVTEAFF
J gene: TRBJ1-1
clone size: -
V gene: TRBV10-3
D gene: TRBD1

CDR3 DNA: TGTGCCAGCACTTTTGGGGGGGGTCAGCCCCAGCATTTT
CDR3 protein: CASTFGGGQPQHF
J gene: TRBJ1-5
clone size: -
V gene: TRBV12-3/TRBV12-4
D gene: -

CDR3 DNA: TGTGCCAGCAGAGAAAGAAGCGGGTACGAGCAGTACTTC
CDR3 protein: CASRERSGYEQYF
J gene: TRBJ2-7
clone size: -
V gene: TRBV2
D gene: -

CDR3 DNA: TGTGCCAGCAGCTTCGTCCGGCAGGGAGGGGAGTATGGCTACACCTTC
CDR3 protein: CASSFVRQGGEYGYTF
J gene: TRBJ1-2
clone size: -
V gene: TRBV11-3
D gene: -

CDR3 DNA: TGTGCCAGCAGTGAAGGAGGGGTTGGTGGAGAGACCCAGTACTTC
CDR3 protein: CASSEGGVGGETQYF
J gene: TRBJ2-5
clone size: -
V gene: TRBV2
D gene: -

CDR3 DNA: TGCAGTGCCGATCAGGGGGTCGGTGAAAAACTGTTTTTT
CDR3 protein: CSADQGVGEKLFF
J gene: TRBJ1-4
clone size: -
V gene: TRBV20-1
D gene: TRBD1